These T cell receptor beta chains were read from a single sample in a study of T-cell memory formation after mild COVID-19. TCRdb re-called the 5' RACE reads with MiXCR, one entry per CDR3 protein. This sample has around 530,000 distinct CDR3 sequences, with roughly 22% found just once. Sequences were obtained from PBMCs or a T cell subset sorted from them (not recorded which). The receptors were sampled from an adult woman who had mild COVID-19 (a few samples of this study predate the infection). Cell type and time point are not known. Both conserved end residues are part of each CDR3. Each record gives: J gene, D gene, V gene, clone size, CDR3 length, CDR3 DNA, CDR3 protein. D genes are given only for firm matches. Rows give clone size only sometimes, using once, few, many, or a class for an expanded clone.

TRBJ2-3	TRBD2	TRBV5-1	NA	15	TGCGCCAGCAGCCAAAAGACTAGCGGGGAGGATACGCAGTATTTT	CASSQKTSGEDTQYF
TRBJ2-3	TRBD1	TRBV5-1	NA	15	TGCGCCAGCAGCCCAGGGACAGGAATCACAGATACGCAGTATTTT	CASSPGTGITDTQYF
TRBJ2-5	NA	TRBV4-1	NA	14	TGCGCCAGCAGCCAAGTAGGGGGAATTGAGACCCAGTACTTC	CASSQVGGIETQYF
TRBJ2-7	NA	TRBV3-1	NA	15	TGTGCCAGCAGCCAAATGATTGGGCCCACCTACGAGCAGTACTTC	CASSQMIGPTYEQYF
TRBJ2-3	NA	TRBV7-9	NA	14	TGTGCCAGCAGCTTTGAATGGGGAATTGGTACGCAGTATTTT	CASSFEWGIGTQYF
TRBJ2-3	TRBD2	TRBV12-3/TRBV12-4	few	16	TGTGCCAGCAGCGGGCGGGGGGCCATAAAAACAGATACGCAGTATTTT	CASSGRGAIKTDTQYF
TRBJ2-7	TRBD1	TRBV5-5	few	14	TGTGCCAGCAGACCCGGGACAGGTTCCTACGAGCAGTACTTC	CASRPGTGSYEQYF
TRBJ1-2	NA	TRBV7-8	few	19	TGTGCCAGCAGCTTAGGTCGTGGCAGGAGAACACCCTCTGGCTATGGCTACACCTTC	CASSLGRGRRTPSGYGYTF
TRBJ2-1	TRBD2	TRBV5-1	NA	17	TGCGCCAGCAGCGTGACTAGCGGGAGTACACCATACAATGAGCAGTTCTTC	CASSVTSGSTPYNEQFF
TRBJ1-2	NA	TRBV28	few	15	TGTGCCAGCAGTCCCTTGGCCAGAACTAACTATGGCTACACCTTC	CASSPLARTNYGYTF
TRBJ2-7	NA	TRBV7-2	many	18	TGTGCCAGCAGCTTAGCCCGGATTTCAGGGGCCCTCGTCTACGAGCAGTACTTC	CASSLARISGALVYEQYF
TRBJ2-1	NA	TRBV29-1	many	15	TGCAGCGTTGGGCGACCCAGGGTCGGCGCCAATGAGCAGTTCTTC	CSVGRPRVGANEQFF
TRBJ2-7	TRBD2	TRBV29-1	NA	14	TGCAGCGTCGACAAAGCGGGAGGGGCCTACGAGCAGTACTTC	CSVDKAGGAYEQYF
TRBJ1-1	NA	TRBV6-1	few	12	TGTGCCAGCAGTGGAGGAGGCCGGGAAGCTTTCTTT	CASSGGGREAFF
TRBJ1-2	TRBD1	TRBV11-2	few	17	TGTGCCAGCAGCTTAGGGACAGGGGGTCGTGACGCGTATGGCTACACCTTC	CASSLGTGGRDAYGYTF
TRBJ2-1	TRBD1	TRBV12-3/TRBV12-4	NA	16	TGTGCCAGCAGTTTGGCCCTCGGGACAGGCCACAATGAGCAGTTCTTC	CASSLALGTGHNEQFF
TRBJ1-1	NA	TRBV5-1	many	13	TGCGCCAGCAGCGACCTCATGAACACTGAAGCTTTCTTT	CASSDLMNTEAFF
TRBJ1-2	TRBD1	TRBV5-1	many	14	TGCGCCAGCAGCTTGGTCACAGGGGACTATGGCTACACCTTC	CASSLVTGDYGYTF
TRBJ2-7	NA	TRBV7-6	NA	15	TGTGCCAGCAGCCCCACTTCCTTTTTGGGATACGAGCAGTACTTC	CASSPTSFLGYEQYF
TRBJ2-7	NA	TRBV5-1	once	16	TGCGCCAGCAGCCTTATTTGGGGGGTTTCCTCCTACGAGCAGTACTTC	CASSLIWGVSSYEQYF
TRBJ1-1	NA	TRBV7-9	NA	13	TGTGCCAGCAACTCTCAGGAGAACACTGAAGCTTTCTTT	CASNSQENTEAFF
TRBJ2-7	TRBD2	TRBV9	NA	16	TGTGCCAGCAGCGTAGAGGCTAGCGGGGTCCTCGACGAGCAGTACTTC	CASSVEASGVLDEQYF
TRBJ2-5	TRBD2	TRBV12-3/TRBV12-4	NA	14	TGTGCCAGCAGTCAGTCGAGCGGGGTAGAGACCCAGTACTTC	CASSQSSGVETQYF
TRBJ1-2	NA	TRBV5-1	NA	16	TGCGCCAGCAGCTTCTCACCCGGGACACCTAACTATGGCTACACCTTC	CASSFSPGTPNYGYTF
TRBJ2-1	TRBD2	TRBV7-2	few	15	TGTGCCAGCAGCTTACAAGCGGGAGTAAGCAATGAGCAGTTCTTC	CASSLQAGVSNEQFF
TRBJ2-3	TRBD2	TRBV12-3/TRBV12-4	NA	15	TGTGCCAGCAGGCTAGCGGGGGGCCGAACAGATACGCAGTATTTT	CASRLAGGRTDTQYF
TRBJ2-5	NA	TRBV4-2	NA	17	TGTGCCAGCAGCCATGGCGACGCATCCCCACGGGGGGAGACCCAGTACTTC	CASSHGDASPRGETQYF
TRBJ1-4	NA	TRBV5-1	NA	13	TGCGCCAGCAGCAGGACAATGGGGGAAAAACTGTTTTTT	CASSRTMGEKLFF
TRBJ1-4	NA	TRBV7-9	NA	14	TGTGCCAGCAGCTTGAAACAGTTTAATGAAAAACTGTTTTTT	CASSLKQFNEKLFF
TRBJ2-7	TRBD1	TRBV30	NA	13	TGTGCCTTGAGCCGAGGGGGCGAGTACGAGCAGTACTTC	CALSRGGEYEQYF
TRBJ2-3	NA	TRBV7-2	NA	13	TGTGCCAGCAGCTCCACCTTACTAGATACGCAGTATTTT	CASSSTLLDTQYF
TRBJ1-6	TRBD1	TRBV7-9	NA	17	TGTGCCAGCAGCTTTAATGTGGGACAGGGGGGAAATTCACCCCTCCACTTT	CASSFNVGQGGNSPLHF
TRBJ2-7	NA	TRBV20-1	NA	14	TGCAGTGCTCGCGAGCCCGGGACTGGCTACGAGCAGTACTTC	CSAREPGTGYEQYF
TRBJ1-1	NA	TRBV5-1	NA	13	TGCGCCAGCAGCTCGACACTGAACACTGAAGCTTTCTTT	CASSSTLNTEAFF
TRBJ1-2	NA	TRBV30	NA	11	TGTGCCTGGAGTGTTGGCTATGGCTACACCTTC	CAWSVGYGYTF
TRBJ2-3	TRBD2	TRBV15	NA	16	TGTGCCACCAGCGCAACGCGAGCGGGACCCGGAGATACGCAGTATTTT	CATSATRAGPGDTQYF
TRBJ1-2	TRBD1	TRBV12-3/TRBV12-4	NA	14	TGTGCCAGCAGGTTGACAGGGACCATATATGGCTACACCTTC	CASRLTGTIYGYTF
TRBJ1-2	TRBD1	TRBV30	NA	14	TGTGCCTGGAGTGATGGGACAGGCAACTATGGCTACACCTTC	CAWSDGTGNYGYTF
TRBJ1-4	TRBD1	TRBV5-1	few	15	TGCGCCAGCAGCTACCGGACAGGGGTTAATGAAAAACTGTTTTTT	CASSYRTGVNEKLFF
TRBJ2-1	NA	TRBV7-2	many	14	TGTGCCAGCAGTCCAGTGGGGGGTTCGGGTGAGCAGTTCTTC	CASSPVGGSGEQFF
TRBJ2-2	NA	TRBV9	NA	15	TGTGCCAGCAGCGTACGCGGCAGGGACAACGGGGAGCTGTTTTTT	CASSVRGRDNGELFF
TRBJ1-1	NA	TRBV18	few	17	TGTGCCAGCTCACCGGGGAGACCGGGACTGCTGAACACTGAAGCTTTCTTT	CASSPGRPGLLNTEAFF